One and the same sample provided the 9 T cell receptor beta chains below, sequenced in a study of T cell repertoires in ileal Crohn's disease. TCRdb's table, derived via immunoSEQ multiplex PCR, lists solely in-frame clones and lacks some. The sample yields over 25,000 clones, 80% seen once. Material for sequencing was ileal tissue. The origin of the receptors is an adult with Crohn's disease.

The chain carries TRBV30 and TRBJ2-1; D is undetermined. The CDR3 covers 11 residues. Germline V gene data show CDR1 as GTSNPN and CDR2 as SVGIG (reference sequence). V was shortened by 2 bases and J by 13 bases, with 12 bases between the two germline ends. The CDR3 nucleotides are TGTGCCTGGAGTCTCGAGACACGCCAGTTCTTC. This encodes CAWSLETRQFF.

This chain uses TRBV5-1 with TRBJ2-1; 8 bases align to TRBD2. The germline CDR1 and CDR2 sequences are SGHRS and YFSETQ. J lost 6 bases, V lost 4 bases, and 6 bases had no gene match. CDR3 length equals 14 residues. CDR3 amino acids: CASSRGGQINEQFF. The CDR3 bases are TGCGCCAGCAGCCGGGGGGGGCAGATCAATGAGCAGTTCTTC.

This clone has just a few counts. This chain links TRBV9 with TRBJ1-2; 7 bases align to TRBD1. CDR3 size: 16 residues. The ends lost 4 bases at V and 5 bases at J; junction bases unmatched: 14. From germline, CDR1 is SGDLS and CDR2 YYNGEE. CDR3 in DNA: TGTGCCAGCAGCCCCCAGGGACAGACCTTTGGTTATGGCTACACCTTC. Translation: CASSPQGQTFGYGYTF.

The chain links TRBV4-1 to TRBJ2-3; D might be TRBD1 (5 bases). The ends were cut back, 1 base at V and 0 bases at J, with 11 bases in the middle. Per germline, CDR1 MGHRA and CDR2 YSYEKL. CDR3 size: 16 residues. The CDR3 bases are TGCGCCAGCAGCCAAGTACCAGGGAAAAGCACAGATACGCAGTATTTT. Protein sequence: CASSQVPGKSTDTQYF.

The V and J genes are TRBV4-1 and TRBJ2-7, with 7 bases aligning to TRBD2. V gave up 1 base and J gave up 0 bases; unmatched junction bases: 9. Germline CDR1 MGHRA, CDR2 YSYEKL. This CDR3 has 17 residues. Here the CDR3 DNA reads TGCGCCAGCAGCCAAGGTCCACTAGCGACACGCTCCTACGAGCAGTACTTC. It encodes CASSQGPLATRSYEQYF.

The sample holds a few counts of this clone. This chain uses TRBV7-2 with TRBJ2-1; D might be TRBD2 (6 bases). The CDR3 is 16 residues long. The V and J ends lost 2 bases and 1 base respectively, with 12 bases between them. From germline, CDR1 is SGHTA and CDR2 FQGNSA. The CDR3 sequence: CASSLRGGTSYNEQFF. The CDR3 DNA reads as TGTGCCAGCAGCTTAAGGGGCGGGACGTCCTACAATGAGCAGTTCTTC.

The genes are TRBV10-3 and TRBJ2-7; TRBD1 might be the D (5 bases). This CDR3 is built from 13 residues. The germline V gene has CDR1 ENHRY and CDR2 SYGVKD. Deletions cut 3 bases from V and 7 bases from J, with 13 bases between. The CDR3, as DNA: TGTGCCATCAGTGACCTAGGCCAGGGAGAGCAGTACTTC. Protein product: CAISDLGQGEQYF.

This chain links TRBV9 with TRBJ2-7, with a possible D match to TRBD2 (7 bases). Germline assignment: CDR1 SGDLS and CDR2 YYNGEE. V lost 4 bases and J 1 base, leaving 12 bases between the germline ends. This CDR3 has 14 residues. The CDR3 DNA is TGTGCCAGCAGCAGAGGGGGGGTATCCTACGAGCAGTACTTC. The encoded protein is CASSRGGVSYEQYF. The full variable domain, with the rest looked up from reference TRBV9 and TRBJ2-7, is DSGVTQTPKHLITATGQRVTLRCSPRSGDLSVYWYQQSLDQGLQFLIQYYNGEERAKGNILERFSAQQFPDLHSELNLSSLELGDSALYFCASSRGGVSYEQYFGPGTRLTVT.

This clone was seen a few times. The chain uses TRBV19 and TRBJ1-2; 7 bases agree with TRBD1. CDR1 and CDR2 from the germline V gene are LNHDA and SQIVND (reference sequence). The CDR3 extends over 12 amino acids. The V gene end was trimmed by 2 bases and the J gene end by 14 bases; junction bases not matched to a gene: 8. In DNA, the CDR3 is TGTGCCAGTAGTATAAACGACAGGGCCCTGACCTTC. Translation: CASSINDRALTF. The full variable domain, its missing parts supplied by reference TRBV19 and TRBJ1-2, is DGGITQSPKYLFRKEGQNVTLSCEQNLNHDAMYWYRQDPGQGLRLIYYSQIVNDFQKGDIAEGYSVSREKKESFPLTVTSAQKNPTAFYLCASSINDRALTFGSGTRLTVV.